Included here is one T cell receptor beta chain sequence, with context. Trimming stripped 5 bases from V and 7 bases from J, with 13 bases between. The CDR3 is 14 amino acids. Germline CDR1 SGDLS, CDR2 YYNGEE. This record comes from a study of blood T cell repertoires in COVID-19. How the authors handled the data: Nucleated cell number was recorded as an estimate derived from reference gene primer amplification. Using immunoSEQ multiplex PCR, the repertoire was profiled, and TCRdb retains in-frame clones only, with some absent. The V and J calls and clone size were taken over from that table, and D and trimming were inferred from the DNA. The table shows around 420,000 clones, with approximately 85% occurring only once.

This chain links TRBV9 with TRBJ1-6; tentative D call: TRBD1 (5 bases). Sequenced input: PBMCs or T cells enriched from blood (not recorded which). The source is a woman between 35 and 50 years old with acute COVID-19. CDR3 sequence (DNA): TGTGCCAGCAGTGCGACAGTCCTAAATTCACCCCTCCACTTT. This sequence encodes CASSATVLNSPLHF.